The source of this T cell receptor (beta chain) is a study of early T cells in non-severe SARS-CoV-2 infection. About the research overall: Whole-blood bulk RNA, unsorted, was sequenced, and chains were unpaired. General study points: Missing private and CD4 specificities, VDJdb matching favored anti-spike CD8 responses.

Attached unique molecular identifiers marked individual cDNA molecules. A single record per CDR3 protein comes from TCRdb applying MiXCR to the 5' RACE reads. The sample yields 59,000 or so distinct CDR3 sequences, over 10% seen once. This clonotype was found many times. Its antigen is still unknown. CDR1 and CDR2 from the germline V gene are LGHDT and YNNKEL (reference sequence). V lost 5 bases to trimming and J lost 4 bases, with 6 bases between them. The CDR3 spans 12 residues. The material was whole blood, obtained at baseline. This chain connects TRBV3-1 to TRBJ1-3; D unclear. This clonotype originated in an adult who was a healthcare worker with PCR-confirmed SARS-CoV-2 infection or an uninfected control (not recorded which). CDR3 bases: TGTGCCAGCAGCTCCCAAGGAAACACCATATATTTT. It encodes CASSSQGNTIYF.